The 15 T cell receptor beta chains below come from one sample, sequenced in a study of control samples from healthy donors and cancer patients. Some clones are missing from TCRdb's copy, which holds only in-frame ones; the method was immunoSEQ multiplex PCR. The table lists about 140,000 clones, around 88% of them singletons. What was sequenced was blood. These receptor sequences come from a man younger than 30 in good health.

A single count supports this clone. The chain combines TRBV5-6 with TRBJ1-3; possible D gene TRBD1, 6 bases. V shed 4 bases and J shed 4 bases, with 18 bases lying between them. Germline V gene data show CDR1 as SGHDT and CDR2 as YYEEEE. The CDR3 spans 16 residues. This chain's CDR3 is CASSGNRAVTGNTIYF. The CDR3 DNA reads as TGTGCCAGCAGCGGAAACAGGGCGGTGACGGGAAACACCATATATTTT.

This chain joins TRBV10-2 and TRBJ2-7; no reliable D call. The V gene lost 4 bases and the J gene lost 3 bases, with 16 bases spanning the gap. CDR3 length equals 15 residues. The V gene's germline CDR1 is WSHSY and CDR2 SAAADI. This chain's CDR3 is CASSGPNRMDYEQYF. The CDR3 DNA is TGCGCCAGCAGTGGGCCTAACAGAATGGACTACGAGCAGTACTTC.

The count of this clone is one. The genes are TRBV7-2 and TRBJ1-2; D is unclear. Trimming removed 2 bases at V and 4 bases at J, with 8 bases between. CDR3 length equals 13 residues. Germline V lookup: CDR1 SGHTA, CDR2 FQGNSA. The CDR3 here is CASSLSSLYGYTF. The CDR3 nucleotides are TGTGCCAGCAGCTTATCCAGCCTCTATGGCTACACCTTC. Based on the CDR3 plus reference TRBV7-2 and TRBJ1-2, the full variable domain is GAGVSQSPSNKVTEKGKDVELRCDPISGHTALYWYRQSLGQGLEFLIYFQGNSAPDKSGLPSDRFSAERTGGSVSTLTIQRTQQEDSAVYLCASSLSSLYGYTFGSGTRLTVV.

The chain employs TRBV28 and TRBJ2-3, with D unresolved. The germline CDR1 and CDR2 sequences are MDHEN and SYDVKM. V was clipped by 6 bases and J by 6 bases, with 10 bases between them. CDR3 length: 12 residues. The CDR3 here is CASSSVADTQYF. In DNA, the CDR3 is TGTGCCAGCAGCTCGGTTGCGGATACGCAGTATTTT.

The chain couples TRBV6-2 or TRBV6-3 to TRBJ2-5; no clear D. Trimming pared 1 base from V and 2 bases from J, leaving 8 bases between. The CDR3 totals 14 residues. Looked up from germline, CDR1 is MNHEY and CDR2 is SVGEGT. CDR3 coding DNA: TGTGCCAGCAGTTACTTCGCGGAACAAGAGACCCAGTACTTC. Translated, it gives CASSYFAEQETQYF.

This chain connects TRBV28 to TRBJ2-5, with 8 bases that match TRBD1. The CDR3 has 14 amino acids. The V and J ends lost 10 bases and 5 bases, in that order; junction bases with no gene match: 12. CDR1 is MDHEN, CDR2 SYDVKM, per germline. The CDR3 spells CATKTQGAGETQYF. The CDR3 DNA sequence: TGTGCCACCAAGACTCAGGGGGCAGGGGAGACCCAGTACTTC.

This clone showed up just once. V and J are TRBV7-9 and TRBJ2-7; D is unclear. The germline V and J ends were trimmed by 4 bases and 4 bases, with 8 bases remaining between them. The germline V gene has CDR1 SEHNR and CDR2 FQNEAQ (reference sequence). This CDR3 comprises 12 residues. CDR3 nucleotides: TGTGCCAGCAGCTCCATTTCTTACGAGCAGTACTTC. Amino acid sequence: CASSSISYEQYF.

CDR3 nucleotide sequence: TGTGCCAGCAGCCATCGACTAGCGGGGGTGGGGTTCGAGCAGTACTTC. Protein: CASSHRLAGVGFEQYF. The rearrangement uses TRBV7-2 and TRBJ2-7; 12 nucleotides agree with TRBD2. The CDR3 has 16 residues. With 5 bases clipped from V and 6 bases from J, the junction kept 11 bases outside the gene matches. Germline values: CDR1 SGHTA, CDR2 FQGNSA.

In DNA, the CDR3 is TGTGCCAGCAGCCAAGAAATACAGGGGGTTCAAGAGACCCAGTACTTC. This gives the protein CASSQEIQGVQETQYF. The gene calls are TRBV3-1 (or the pseudogene TRBV3-2) and TRBJ2-5, with 8 bases matching TRBD1. The V gene end was trimmed by 0 bases and the J gene end by 2 bases; junction bases not matched to a gene: 5. This CDR3 is 16 amino acids long. The germline V gene has CDR1 LGHDT and CDR2 YNNKEL (reference sequence).

The CDR3: CAWSPVPHLPLHF. CDR3 in DNA: TGTGCCTGGAGTCCTGTCCCCCACCTCCCCCTCCACTTT. The chain combines TRBV30 with TRBJ1-6, with D hard to call. Germline values: CDR1 GTSNPN, CDR2 SVGIG (reference sequence). Trimming removed 2 bases at V and 13 bases at J, with 15 bases between. The CDR3 is 13 amino acids.

The rearrangement uses TRBV9 and TRBJ2-1; D is ambiguous. The V and J ends lost 3 bases and 4 bases respectively, with 14 bases between them. CDR1 and CDR2 (germline): SGDLS, YYNGEE. This CDR3 has 15 amino acids. This CDR3 reads CASSADSGRYNEQFF. Here the CDR3 DNA reads TGTGCCAGCAGCGCAGACTCAGGACGATACAATGAGCAGTTCTTC.

The chain employs TRBV9 and TRBJ2-1, with 12 bases identical to TRBD2. There are 14 residues in the CDR3. The V gene end was trimmed by 6 bases and the J gene end by 4 bases; junction bases not matched to a gene: 2. CDR1 and CDR2 (germline): SGDLS, YYNGEE. The CDR3 is CASNLAGGYNEQFF. The CDR3 bases are TGTGCCAGCAATCTAGCGGGGGGGTACAATGAGCAGTTCTTC.

The chain couples TRBV6-2 or TRBV6-3 to TRBJ2-2, with TRBD2 matching over 7 bases. Germline loops: CDR1 MNHEY, CDR2 SVGEGT. The CDR3 runs 20 residues. Trimming removed 4 bases from V and 5 bases from J; junction bases left unmatched: 22. The CDR3: CASSFSRSGTKVSLTGELFF. CDR3 in DNA: TGTGCCAGCAGTTTCTCCAGGTCGGGGACTAAGGTTAGCCTAACCGGGGAGCTGTTTTTT.

The rearrangement uses TRBV7-2 and TRBJ2-3; 13 bases align to TRBD2. Germline CDR1 reads SGHTA; CDR2 reads FQGNSA. Trimming took 1 base from V and 11 from J; bases not matched to a gene: 9. The CDR3 extends over 16 amino acids. CDR3 nucleotide sequence: TGTGCCAGCAGCTTAGATACTAGCGGGGGGGCGGCTCGGCAGTATTTT. This codes for CASSLDTSGGAARQYF.

The gene calls are TRBV6-1 and TRBJ2-7; D is undetermined. The CDR3 sequence is 11 residues long. Germline CDR1 and CDR2: MNHNS and SASEGT. V lost 3 bases, J lost 2 bases, and 2 bases lay in between. The CDR3: CASSEPYEQYF. The CDR3 DNA sequence: TGTGCCAGCAGTGAGCCCTACGAGCAGTACTTC.